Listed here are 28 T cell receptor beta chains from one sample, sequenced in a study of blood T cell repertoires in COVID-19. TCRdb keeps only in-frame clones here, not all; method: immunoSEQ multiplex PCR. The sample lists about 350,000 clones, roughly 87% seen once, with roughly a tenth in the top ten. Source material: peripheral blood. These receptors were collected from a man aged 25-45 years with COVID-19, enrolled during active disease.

The CDR3 loop is CASSLTLNRGPPGNTIYF. The DNA for the CDR3 is TGTGCCAGCAGTCTAACCTTAAACAGGGGCCCACCTGGAAACACCATATATTTT. The chain joins TRBV7-9 to TRBJ1-3; 7 bases line up with TRBD1. Germline CDR1 SEHNR, CDR2 FQNEAQ (reference sequence). The CDR3 has 18 amino acids. With V trimmed by 6 bases and J by 2 bases, 16 bases remained unmatched.

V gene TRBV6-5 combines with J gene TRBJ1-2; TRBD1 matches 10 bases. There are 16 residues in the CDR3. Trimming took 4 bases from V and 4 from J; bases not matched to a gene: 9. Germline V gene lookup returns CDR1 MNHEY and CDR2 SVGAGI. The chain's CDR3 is CASSLTGGPPPYGYTF. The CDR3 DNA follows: TGTGCCAGCAGTTTGACAGGGGGCCCCCCACCCTATGGCTACACCTTC.

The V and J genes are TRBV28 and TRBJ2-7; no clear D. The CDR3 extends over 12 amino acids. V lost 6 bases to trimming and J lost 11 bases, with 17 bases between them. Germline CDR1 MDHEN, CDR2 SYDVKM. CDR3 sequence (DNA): TGTGCCAGCAGCCCTCCTCTAGGAATAAAGTACTTC. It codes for CASSPPLGIKYF.

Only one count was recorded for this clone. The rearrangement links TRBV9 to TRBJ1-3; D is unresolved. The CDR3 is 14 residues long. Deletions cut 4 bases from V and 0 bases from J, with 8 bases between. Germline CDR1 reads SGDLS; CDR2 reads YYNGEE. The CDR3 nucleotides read TGTGCCAGCAGCCCTATCCCCTCTGGAAACACCATATATTTT. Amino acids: CASSPIPSGNTIYF.

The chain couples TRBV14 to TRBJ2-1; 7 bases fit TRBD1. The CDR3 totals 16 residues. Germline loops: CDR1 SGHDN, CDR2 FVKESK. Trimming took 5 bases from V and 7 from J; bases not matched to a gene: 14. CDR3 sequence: CASSARQGFVGNEQFF. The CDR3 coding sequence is TGTGCCAGCAGCGCCAGACAGGGTTTTGTAGGGAATGAGCAGTTCTTC.

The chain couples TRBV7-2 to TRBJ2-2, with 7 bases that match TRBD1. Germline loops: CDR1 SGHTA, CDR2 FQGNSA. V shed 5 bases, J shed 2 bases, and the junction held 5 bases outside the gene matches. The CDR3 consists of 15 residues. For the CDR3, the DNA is TGTGCCAGCAGCCGGGACAGAAGTAACACCGGGGAGCTGTTTTTT. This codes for CASSRDRSNTGELFF.

The CDR3 sequence: CASKYHRDRNSYEQYF. The CDR3 DNA reads as TGTGCCAGTAAATACCACCGGGACAGAAACAGCTACGAGCAGTACTTC. This chain connects TRBV6-4 to TRBJ2-7; 7 bases match TRBD1. Germline-derived CDR1 and CDR2 are MRHNA and SNTAGT. The J segment lost 3 bases and the V segment lost 9 bases, leaving 17 bases of the junction unmatched. The CDR3 totals 16 residues.

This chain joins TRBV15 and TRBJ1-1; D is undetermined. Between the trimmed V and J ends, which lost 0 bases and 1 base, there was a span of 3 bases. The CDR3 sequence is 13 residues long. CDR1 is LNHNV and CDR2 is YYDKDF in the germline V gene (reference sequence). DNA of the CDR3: TGTGCCACCAGCAGAGACGGGAACACTGAAGCTTTCTTT. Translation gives CATSRDGNTEAFF.

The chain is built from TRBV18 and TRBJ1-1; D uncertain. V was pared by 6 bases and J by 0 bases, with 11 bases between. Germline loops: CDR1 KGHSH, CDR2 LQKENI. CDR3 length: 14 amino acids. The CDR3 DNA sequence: TGTGCCAGCTCCCAATCGGTTGTGAACACTGAAGCTTTCTTT. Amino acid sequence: CASSQSVVNTEAFF.

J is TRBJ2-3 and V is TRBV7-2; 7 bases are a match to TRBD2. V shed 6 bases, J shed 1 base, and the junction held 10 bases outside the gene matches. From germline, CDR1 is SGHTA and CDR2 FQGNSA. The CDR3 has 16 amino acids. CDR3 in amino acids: CASSALPGGGTDTQYF. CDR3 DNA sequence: TGTGCCAGCAGTGCCCTACCGGGGGGAGGCACAGATACGCAGTATTTT.

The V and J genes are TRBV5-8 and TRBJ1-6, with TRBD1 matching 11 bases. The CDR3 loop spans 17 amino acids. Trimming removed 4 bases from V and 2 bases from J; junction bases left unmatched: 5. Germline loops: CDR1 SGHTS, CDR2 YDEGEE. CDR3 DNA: TGTGCCAGCAGCAAGGACAGGGGGCGAGCCTATAATTCACCCCTCCACTTT. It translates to CASSKDRGRAYNSPLHF.

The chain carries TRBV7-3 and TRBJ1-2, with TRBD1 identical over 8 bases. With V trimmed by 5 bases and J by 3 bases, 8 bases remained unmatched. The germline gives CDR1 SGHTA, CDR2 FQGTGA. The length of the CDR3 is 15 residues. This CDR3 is CASSRTGGPDYGYTF. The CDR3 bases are TGTGCCAGCAGCCGTACAGGGGGTCCAGACTATGGCTACACCTTC. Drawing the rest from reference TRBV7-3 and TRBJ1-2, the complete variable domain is GAGVSQTPSNKVTEKGKYVELRCDPISGHTALYWYRQSLGQGPEFLIYFQGTGAADDSGLPNDRFFAVRPEGSVSTLKIQRTERGDSAVYLCASSRTGGPDYGYTFGSGTRLTVV.

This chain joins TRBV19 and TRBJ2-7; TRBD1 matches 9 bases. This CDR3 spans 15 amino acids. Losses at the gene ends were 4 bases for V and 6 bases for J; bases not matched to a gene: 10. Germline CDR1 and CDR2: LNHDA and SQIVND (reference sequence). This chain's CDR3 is CASSRTGTGTIEQYF. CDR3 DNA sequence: TGTGCCAGTAGTAGGACCGGGACAGGGACAATCGAGCAGTACTTC.

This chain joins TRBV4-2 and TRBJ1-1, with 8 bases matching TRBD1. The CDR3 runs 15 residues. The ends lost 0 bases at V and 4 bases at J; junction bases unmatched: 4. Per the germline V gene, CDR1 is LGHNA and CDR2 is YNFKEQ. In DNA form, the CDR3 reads TGTGCCAGCAGCCAAGAACAGGGGGGTGGCACTGAAGCTTTCTTT. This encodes CASSQEQGGGTEAFF.

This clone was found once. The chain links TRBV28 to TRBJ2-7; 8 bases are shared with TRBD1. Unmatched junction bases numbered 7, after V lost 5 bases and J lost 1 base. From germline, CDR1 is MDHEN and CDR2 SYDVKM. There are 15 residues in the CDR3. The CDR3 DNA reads TGTGCCAGCAGTCCCTGGGGGACAGGATCCTACGAGCAGTACTTC. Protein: CASSPWGTGSYEQYF.

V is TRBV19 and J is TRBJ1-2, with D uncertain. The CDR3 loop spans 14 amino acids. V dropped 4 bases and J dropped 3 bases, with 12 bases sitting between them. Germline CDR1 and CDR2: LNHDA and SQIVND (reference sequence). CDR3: CASSNAPGDYGYTF. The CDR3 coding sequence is TGTGCCAGTAGTAACGCCCCCGGGGACTATGGCTACACCTTC.

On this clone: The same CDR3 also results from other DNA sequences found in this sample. Here the CDR3 DNA reads TGTGCCAGCTCCCCTTTATTAGACTACGAGCAGTACTTC. Its protein product is CASSPLLDYEQYF. The gene calls are TRBV18 and TRBJ2-7; D remains ambiguous. The CDR3 is 13 residues long. Germline loops: CDR1 KGHSH, CDR2 LQKENI. V was shortened by 6 bases and J by 3 bases, with 12 bases between the two germline ends.

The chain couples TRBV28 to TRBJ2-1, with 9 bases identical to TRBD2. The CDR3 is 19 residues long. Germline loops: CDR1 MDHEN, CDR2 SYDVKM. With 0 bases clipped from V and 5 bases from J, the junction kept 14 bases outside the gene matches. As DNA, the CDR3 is TGTGCCAGCAGTTTATGGGATCTAGATAGCGGGAGAAACAACAATGAGCAGTTCTTC. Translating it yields CASSLWDLDSGRNNNEQFF.

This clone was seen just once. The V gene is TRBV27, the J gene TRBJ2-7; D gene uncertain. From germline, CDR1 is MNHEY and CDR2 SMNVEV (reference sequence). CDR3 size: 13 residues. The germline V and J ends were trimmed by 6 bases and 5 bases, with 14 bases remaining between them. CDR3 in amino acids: CASRETQPNEQYF. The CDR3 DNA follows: TGTGCCAGCAGGGAGACTCAACCAAACGAGCAGTACTTC.

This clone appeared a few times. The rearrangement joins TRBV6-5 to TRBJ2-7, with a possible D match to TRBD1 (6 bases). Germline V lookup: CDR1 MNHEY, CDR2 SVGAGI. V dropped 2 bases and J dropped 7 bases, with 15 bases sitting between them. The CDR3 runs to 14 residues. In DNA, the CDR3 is TGTGCCAGCAGTTACCGGACAGCTTCACGGGAGCAGTACTTC. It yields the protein CASSYRTASREQYF.

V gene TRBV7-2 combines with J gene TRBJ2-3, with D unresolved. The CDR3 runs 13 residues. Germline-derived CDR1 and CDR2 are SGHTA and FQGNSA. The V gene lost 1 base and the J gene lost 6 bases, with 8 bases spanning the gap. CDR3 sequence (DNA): TGTGCCAGCAGCTTAGTTTCGTCGGATACGCAGTATTTT. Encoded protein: CASSLVSSDTQYF. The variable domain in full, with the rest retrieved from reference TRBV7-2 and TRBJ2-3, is GAGVSQSPSNKVTEKGKDVELRCDPISGHTALYWYRQSLGQGLEFLIYFQGNSAPDKSGLPSDRFSAERTGGSVSTLTIQRTQQEDSAVYLCASSLVSSDTQYFGPGTRLTVL.

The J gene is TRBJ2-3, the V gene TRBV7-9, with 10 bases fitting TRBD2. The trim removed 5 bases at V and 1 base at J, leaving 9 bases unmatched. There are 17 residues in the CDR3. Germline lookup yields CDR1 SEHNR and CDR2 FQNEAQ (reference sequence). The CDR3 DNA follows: TGTGCCAGCAGCGGAGAGGGACTAGCGTGGGGCACAGATACGCAGTATTTT. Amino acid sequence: CASSGEGLAWGTDTQYF.

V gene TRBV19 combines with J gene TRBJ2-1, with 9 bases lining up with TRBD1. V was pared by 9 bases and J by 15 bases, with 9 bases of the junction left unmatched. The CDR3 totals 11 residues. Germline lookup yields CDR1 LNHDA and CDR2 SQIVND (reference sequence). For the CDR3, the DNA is TGTGCCAGCGGGACAGGGCATAGTCTGTTCTTC. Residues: CASGTGHSLFF.

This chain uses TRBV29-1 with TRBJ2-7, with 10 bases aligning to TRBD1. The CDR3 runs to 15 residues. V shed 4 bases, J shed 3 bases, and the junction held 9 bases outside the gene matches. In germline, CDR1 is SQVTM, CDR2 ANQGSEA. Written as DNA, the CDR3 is TGCAGCGTTGGTAGGAGACAGGGGGCCGGCTACGAGCAGTACTTC. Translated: CSVGRRQGAGYEQYF.

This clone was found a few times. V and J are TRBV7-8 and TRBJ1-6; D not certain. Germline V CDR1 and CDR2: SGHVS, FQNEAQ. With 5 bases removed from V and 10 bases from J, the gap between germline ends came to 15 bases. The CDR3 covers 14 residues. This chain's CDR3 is CASSPRVGESPLHF. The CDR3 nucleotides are TGTGCCAGCAGCCCAAGGGTCGGGGAATCACCCCTCCACTTT.

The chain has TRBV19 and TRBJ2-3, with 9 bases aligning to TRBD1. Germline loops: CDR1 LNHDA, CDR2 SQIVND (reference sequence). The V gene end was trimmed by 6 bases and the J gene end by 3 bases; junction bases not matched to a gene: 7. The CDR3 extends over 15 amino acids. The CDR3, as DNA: TGTGCCAGTAGCTGGACAGGGGATGGGACAGATACGCAGTATTTT. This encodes CASSWTGDGTDTQYF.

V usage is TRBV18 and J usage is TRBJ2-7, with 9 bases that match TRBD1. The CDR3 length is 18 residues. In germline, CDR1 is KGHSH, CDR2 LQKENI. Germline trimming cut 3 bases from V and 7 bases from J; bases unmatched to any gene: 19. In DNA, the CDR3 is TGTGCCAGCTCACCGAAGACGACAGGGGGAGTCCGCTTGTTAGAGCAGTACTTC. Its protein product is CASSPKTTGGVRLLEQYF.

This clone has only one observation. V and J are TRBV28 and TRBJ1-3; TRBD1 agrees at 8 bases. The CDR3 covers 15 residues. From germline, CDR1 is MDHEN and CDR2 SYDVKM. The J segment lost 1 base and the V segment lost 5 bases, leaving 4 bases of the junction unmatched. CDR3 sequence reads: CASSHQGASGNTIYF. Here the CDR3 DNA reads TGTGCCAGCAGTCATCAGGGGGCTTCTGGAAACACCATATATTTT.